This T cell receptor beta chain originates from a study of blood T cell repertoires in COVID-19. Per the study methods: Nucleated cell counts were estimated from reference gene primer amplification. Sequencing was performed with immunoSEQ multiplex PCR; in TCRdb, only in-frame clones are kept and a portion is missing. D and trimming come from the DNA, and the V and J calls and clone size come from that table. Of roughly 200,000 clones detected, roughly 84% appear once; the ten largest clones hold 15% to 20%. The V segment lost 10 bases and the J segment 3 bases; nucleotides outside the gene matches: 4. CDR3 length: 13 residues. Germline CDR1 and CDR2: MDHEN and SYDVKM.

The material sequenced was peripheral blood. The rearrangement uses TRBV28 and TRBJ1-1, with TRBD1 matching over 11 bases. The sequence came from a person aged 65-85 years with COVID-19, enrolled during active disease. The CDR3 nucleotides read TGTGCCACGGACAGGGGGCGGCACACTGAAGCTTTCTTT. Its translation is CATDRGRHTEAFF.